This is a list of T cell receptor beta chains from one sample in a study of T-cell memory formation after mild COVID-19. Via MiXCR, TCRdb re-called the 5' RACE reads, giving one row per CDR3 protein. Of 550,000 to 700,000 distinct CDR3 sequences in the sample, about 20% are singletons; the top ten hold around 12%. What was sequenced was PBMCs or a T cell subset sorted from them (not recorded which). The receptors here all came from an adult woman who had mild COVID-19 (a few samples of this study predate the infection). Cell type and time point are not known. Both conserved end residues are part of each CDR3. D genes are given only for firm matches.

D gene | J gene | V gene | CDR3 protein
NA | TRBJ2-2 | TRBV29-1 | CSVHRNTGELFF
TRBD2 | TRBJ2-1 | TRBV24-1 | CATGEGGIYNEQFF
NA | TRBJ1-5 | TRBV20-1 | CSARVHRNSNQPQHF
TRBD1 | TRBJ2-1 | TRBV6-5 | CASSADRGRYNEQFF
NA | TRBJ2-7 | TRBV6-5 | CASSARSGEQYF
NA | TRBJ2-7 | TRBV6-2/TRBV6-3 | CASSYSRHSSYEQYF
TRBD1 | TRBJ2-7 | TRBV6-6 | CASSYSAAGQGNGYEQYF
TRBD1 | TRBJ1-1 | TRBV18 | CASSLDRGMNTEAFF
NA | TRBJ1-2 | TRBV5-5 | CASSFDINYGYTF
NA | TRBJ2-3 | TRBV20-1 | CSGQDRLGSQYF
TRBD1 | TRBJ1-1 | TRBV20-1 | CQTYRGPNTEAFF
NA | TRBJ2-3 | TRBV12-3/TRBV12-4 | CASSLYARGITSTDTQYF
NA | TRBJ1-2 | TRBV7-3 | CASSLSGGRGYTF
TRBD2 | TRBJ2-5 | TRBV11-2 | CASSFGRGREETQYF
TRBD2 | TRBJ2-2 | TRBV9 | CASSAGWGSGYDGELFF
TRBD2 | TRBJ2-5 | TRBV19 | CASSSGRAKETQYF
TRBD2 | TRBJ2-1 | TRBV24-1 | CATSGGTSGSYNEQFF
TRBD2 | TRBJ2-7 | TRBV7-9 | CASSLVGEGGHEQYF
NA | TRBJ1-2 | TRBV6-1 | CASRWAGEGYTF
TRBD1 | TRBJ1-1 | TRBV3-1 | CASSQDLKTGRNTEAFF
TRBD1 | TRBJ2-7 | TRBV27 | CASSRHGTGKYEQYF
TRBD1 | TRBJ2-6 | TRBV29-1 | CSVIPDRVGANVLTF